The clone carrying this TCR beta chain is large (0.1 to 1%). Ahead of thyroid surgery, no patient had received treatment of any kind. MiXCR was used by TCRdb to re-call the PCR reads. There are about 9,000 clones in the sample; approximately 14% occur only once, and 4.5% to 6% lies in the top ten. V was pared by 5 bases and J by 2 bases, with 10 bases between. Germline-derived CDR1 and CDR2 are MDHEN and SYDVKM. The CDR3 spans 13 residues. The data derive from a study of metastatic and nonmetastatic thyroid tumors. Study overall: Repertoire comparison spanned blood and tumor or nodule tissue of malignant and benign thyroid patients.

The chain is built from TRBV28 and TRBJ2-7; D unclear. The sequencing sample was made of blood. This receptor was obtained from a female donor with papillary thyroid cancer or a benign thyroid nodule (not recorded which). Some clones in this sample may be carry-over from other donors' samples. The DNA of the CDR3 is TGTGCCAGCAGTATTGAAGGCCCCTACGAGCAGTACTTC. Amino acids: CASSIEGPYEQYF.